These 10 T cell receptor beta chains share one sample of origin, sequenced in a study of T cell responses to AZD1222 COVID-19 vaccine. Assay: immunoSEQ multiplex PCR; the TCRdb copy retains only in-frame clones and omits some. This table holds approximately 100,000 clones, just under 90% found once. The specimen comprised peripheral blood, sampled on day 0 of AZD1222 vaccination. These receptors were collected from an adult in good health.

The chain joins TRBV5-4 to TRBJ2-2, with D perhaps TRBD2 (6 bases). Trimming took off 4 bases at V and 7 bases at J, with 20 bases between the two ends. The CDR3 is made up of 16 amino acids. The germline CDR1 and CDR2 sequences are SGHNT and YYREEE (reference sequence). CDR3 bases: TGTGCCAGCAGCGCGGGACCGCGGGCCTCAGTCGGGGAGCTGTTTTTT. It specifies CASSAGPRASVGELFF.

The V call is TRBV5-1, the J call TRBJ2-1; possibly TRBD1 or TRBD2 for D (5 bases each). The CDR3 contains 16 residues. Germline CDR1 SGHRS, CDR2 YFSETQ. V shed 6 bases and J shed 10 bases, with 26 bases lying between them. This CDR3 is CASTPSGPGRQTEQFF. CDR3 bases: TGCGCCAGCACCCCCTCGGGGCCAGGGCGCCAAACCGAGCAGTTCTTC.

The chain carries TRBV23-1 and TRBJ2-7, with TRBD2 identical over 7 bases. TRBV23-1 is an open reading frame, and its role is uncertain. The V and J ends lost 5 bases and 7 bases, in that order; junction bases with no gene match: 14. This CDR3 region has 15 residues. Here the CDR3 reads CASSAKREESGEQYF. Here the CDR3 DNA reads TGCGCCAGCAGTGCCAAACGGGAGGAATCGGGGGAGCAGTACTTC.

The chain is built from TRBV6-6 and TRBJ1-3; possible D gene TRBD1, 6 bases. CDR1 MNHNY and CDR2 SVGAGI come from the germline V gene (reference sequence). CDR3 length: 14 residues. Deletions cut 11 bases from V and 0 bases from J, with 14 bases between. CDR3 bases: TGTGCCTCAGAGACAGGAAACTCTGGAAACACCATATATTTT. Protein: CASETGNSGNTIYF.

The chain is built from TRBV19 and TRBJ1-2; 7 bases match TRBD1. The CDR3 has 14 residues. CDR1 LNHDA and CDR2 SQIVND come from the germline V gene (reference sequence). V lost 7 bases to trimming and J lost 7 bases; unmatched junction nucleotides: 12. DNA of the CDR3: TGTGCCAGTACCCGAAAGGGGGCGATAATTGGCTACACCTTC. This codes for CASTRKGAIIGYTF.

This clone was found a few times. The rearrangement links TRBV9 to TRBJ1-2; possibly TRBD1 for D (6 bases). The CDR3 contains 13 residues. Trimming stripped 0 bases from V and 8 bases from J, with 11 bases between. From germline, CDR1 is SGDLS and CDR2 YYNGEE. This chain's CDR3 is CASSVDGGRGYTF. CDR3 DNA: TGTGCCAGCAGCGTAGACGGGGGGCGCGGCTACACCTTC.

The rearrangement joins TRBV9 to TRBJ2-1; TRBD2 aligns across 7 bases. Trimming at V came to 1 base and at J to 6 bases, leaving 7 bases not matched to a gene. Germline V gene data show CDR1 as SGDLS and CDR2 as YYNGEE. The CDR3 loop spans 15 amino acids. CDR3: CASSVNGWGGNEQFF. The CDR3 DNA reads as TGTGCCAGCAGCGTAAACGGATGGGGGGGCAATGAGCAGTTCTTC.

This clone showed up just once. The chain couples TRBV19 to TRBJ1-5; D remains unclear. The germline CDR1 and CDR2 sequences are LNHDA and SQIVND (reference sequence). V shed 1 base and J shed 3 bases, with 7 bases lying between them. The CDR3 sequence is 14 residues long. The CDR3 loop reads CASSIVAANQPQHF. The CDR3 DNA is TGTGCCAGTAGTATAGTCGCCGCCAATCAGCCCCAGCATTTT.

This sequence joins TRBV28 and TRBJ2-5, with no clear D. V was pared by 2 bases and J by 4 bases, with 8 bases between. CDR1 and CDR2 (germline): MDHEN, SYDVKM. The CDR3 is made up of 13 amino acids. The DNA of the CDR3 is TGTGCCAGCAGTTTAAACATTGTAGAGACCCAGTACTTC. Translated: CASSLNIVETQYF.

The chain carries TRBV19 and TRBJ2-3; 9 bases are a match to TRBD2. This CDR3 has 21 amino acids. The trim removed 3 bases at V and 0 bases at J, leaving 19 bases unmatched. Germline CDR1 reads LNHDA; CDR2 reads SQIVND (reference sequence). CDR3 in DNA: TGTGCCAGTAGTATGCCCAAGAGGTGGACTAGCGTCTTGACTAGCACAGATACGCAGTATTTT. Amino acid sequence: CASSMPKRWTSVLTSTDTQYF.